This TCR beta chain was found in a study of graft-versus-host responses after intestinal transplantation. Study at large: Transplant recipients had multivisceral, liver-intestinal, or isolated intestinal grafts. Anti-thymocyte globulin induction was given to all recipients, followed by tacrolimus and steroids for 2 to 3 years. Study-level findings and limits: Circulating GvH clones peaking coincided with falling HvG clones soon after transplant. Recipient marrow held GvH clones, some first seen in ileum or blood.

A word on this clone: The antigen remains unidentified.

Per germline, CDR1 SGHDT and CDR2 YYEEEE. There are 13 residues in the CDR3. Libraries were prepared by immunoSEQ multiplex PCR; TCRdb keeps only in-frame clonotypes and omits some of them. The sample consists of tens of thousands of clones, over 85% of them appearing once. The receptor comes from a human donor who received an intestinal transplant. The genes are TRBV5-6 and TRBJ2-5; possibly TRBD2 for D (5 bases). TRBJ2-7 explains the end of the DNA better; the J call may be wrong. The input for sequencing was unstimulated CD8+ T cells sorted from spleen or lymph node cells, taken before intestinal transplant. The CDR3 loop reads CASSFEGFNEQYF. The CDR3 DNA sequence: TGTGCCAGCAGCTTCGAGGGTTTTAACGAGCAGTACTTC.